The T cell receptor (beta chain) described here comes from a study of tumor-infiltrating lymphocytes in oesophageal squamous cell carcinoma. This clonotype is categorized as medium-sized. With 5 bases removed from V and 6 bases from J, the gap between germline ends came to 13 bases. This CDR3 spans 14 amino acids. Looked up from germline, CDR1 is SGHTA and CDR2 is FQGNSA. TCRdb itself ran the PCR reads through MiXCR, one entry per CDR3 protein. Here the sample spans fewer than 20,000 distinct CDR3 sequences, 47% being singletons. The clonotype originates from a female donor with esophageal squamous cell carcinoma. Input material: normal esophageal tissue next to the tumor. The chain has TRBV7-2 and TRBJ2-2; maybe TRBD2 (6 bases). The CDR3 region is CASSRGSGAGELFF. The CDR3 DNA sequence: TGTGCCAGCAGCCGAGGCTCGGGAGCCGGGGAGCTGTTTTTT. Supplemented by reference TRBV7-2 and TRBJ2-2, the full variable domain reads GAGVSQSPSNKVTEKGKDVELRCDPISGHTALYWYRQSLGQGLEFLIYFQGNSAPDKSGLPSDRFSAERTGGSVSTLTIQRTQQEDSAVYLCASSRGSGAGELFFGEGSRLTVL.